There are many counts of the clone carrying this T cell receptor (beta chain). Antigen unknown. These data originate in a study of T cell repertoires in cytomegalovirus infection. Study-wide context: HLA-C-restricted CMV epitopes, recently identified, and well-studied HLA-B-restricted ones were used by the study. Through public TCR beta signatures, both CMV infection and matching HLA type were indicated.

CDR3 length: 14 amino acids. Trimming took off 3 bases at V and 5 bases at J, with 13 bases between the two ends. Germline V gives CDR1 MNHEY, CDR2 SMNVEV (reference sequence). TCRdb itself ran the reads through MiXCR, one entry per CDR3 protein. The table has about 340,000 distinct CDR3 sequences, 29% seen once. Study observations and caveats: In two of eight donors, the top clonotype was HLA-C-restricted CMV-specific.

This receptor was identified in a human donor in good health (CMV status not recorded). Some clones in this sample may be carry-over from other donors' samples. The source was cultured PBMCs, collected from culture after CMV antigen stimulation. The chain couples TRBV27 to TRBJ2-5; D gene unclear. CDR3 nucleotide sequence: TGTGCCAGCAGTTTGGGGTCGATGCCGGAGACCCAGTACTTC. Translated, it gives CASSLGSMPETQYF.